Following are 7 T cell receptor beta chains from one sample sequenced in a study of T cell responses to AZD1222 COVID-19 vaccine (dated by TCRdb to about 2021). Library preparation was by the immunoSEQ multiplex PCR assay. TCRdb retrieved this table from immuneACCESS and kept in-frame rearrangements only. Not all clones are present; in checked studies, unresolved V genes account for under half, and no reason is known for the remainder. The sample table shows roughly 49,000 clones, and around 80% are seen once. Of the sample, roughly 22% is held by the ten largest clones. The sample's time point label is to be understood as: baseline before first vaccination. The sample's treatment or condition label, in plain terms: meningococcal conjugate vaccine given as trial control. The specimen comprised peripheral blood, sampled on day 0 of MenACWY control vaccination. These TCRs come from an adult in good health.

The rearrangement joins TRBV9 to TRBJ1-1; TRBD1 is a possible D gene (6 bases). V was cut by 0 bases and J by 3 bases, with 18 bases left in between. The germline gives CDR1 SGDLS, CDR2 YYNGEE. CDR3 length: 17 amino acids. For the CDR3, the DNA is TGTGCCAGCAGCGTAGGCGCCCTGGACAGTCGGGACACTGAAGCTTTCTTT. It specifies CASSVGALDSRDTEAFF. The full variable domain, its missing parts supplied by reference TRBV9 and TRBJ1-1, is DSGVTQTPKHLITATGQRVTLRCSPRSGDLSVYWYQQSLDQGLQFLIQYYNGEERAKGNILERFSAQQFPDLHSELNLSSLELGDSALYFCASSVGALDSRDTEAFFGQGTRLTVV.

V and J are TRBV6-4 and TRBJ2-3; 13 bases are a match to TRBD2. The ends lost 3 bases at V and 5 bases at J; junction bases unmatched: 17. Germline CDR1 is MRHNA and CDR2 is SNTAGT. The CDR3 covers 20 residues. The CDR3 nucleotides read TGTGCCAGCAGTGATCGGGACACTAAGAAACTAGCGGGAGGGGGAGATACGCAGTATTTT. Its protein is CASSDRDTKKLAGGGDTQYF.

The gene calls are TRBV27 and TRBJ1-6; D gene ambiguous. CDR1 and CDR2 from the germline V gene are MNHEY and SMNVEV (reference sequence). V gave up 0 bases and J gave up 10 bases, with 7 bases separating them. The CDR3 covers 13 residues. In DNA, the CDR3 is TGTGCCAGCAGTTTATCGATGGGCTCACCCCTCCACTTT. It encodes CASSLSMGSPLHF.

The chain has TRBV7-9 and TRBJ2-5, with no clear D. There are 15 residues in the CDR3. Trimming took off 1 base at V and 0 bases at J, with 9 bases between the two ends. Per the germline V gene, CDR1 is SEHNR and CDR2 is FQNEAQ (reference sequence). This chain's CDR3 is CASSLVVEYQETQYF. DNA for the CDR3: TGTGCCAGCAGCTTAGTCGTGGAATACCAAGAGACCCAGTACTTC.

The chain uses TRBV11-3 and TRBJ2-1; the D gene is possibly TRBD1 (6 bases). The CDR3 contains 14 residues. CDR1 and CDR2 from the germline V gene are SGHNT and YENEEA. The V gene lost 1 base and the J gene lost 4 bases, with 8 bases spanning the gap. The CDR3 region is CASSLGDTYNEQFF. The CDR3 region has the DNA TGTGCCAGCAGCTTAGGGGACACTTACAATGAGCAGTTCTTC.

The rearrangement links TRBV7-9 to TRBJ2-1; TRBD2 agrees at 8 bases. V lost 2 bases, J lost 9 bases, and 15 bases stayed unmatched. The CDR3 sequence is 17 residues long. Germline CDR1 reads SEHNR; CDR2 reads FQNEAQ (reference sequence). CDR3 amino acids: CASSLSGGGSWFIEQFF. The CDR3, as DNA: TGTGCCAGCAGCTTATCCGGGGGGGGATCGTGGTTTATTGAGCAGTTCTTC.

In this sample, this clone turned up once. This chain connects TRBV27 to TRBJ2-1; possibly TRBD1 or TRBD2 for D (6 bases each). This CDR3 region has 12 residues. V was cut by 7 bases and J by 10 bases, with 14 bases left in between. Germline CDR1 MNHEY, CDR2 SMNVEV (reference sequence). The DNA of the CDR3 is TGTGCCAGCACCCTTCAAGGGGGGGAGCAGTTCTTC. Protein sequence: CASTLQGGEQFF.